This T cell receptor (beta chain) was documented in a study of blood T cell repertoires in COVID-19. Study-level information: Acute and convalescent COVID-19 samples came from the United States, Italy and Spain. In each case, the material was cDNA or gDNA derived from T cells, B-cell-depleted T cells, or PBMCs.

The CDR3 sequence is 14 residues long. The junction had 6 bases not matched to a gene; V was cut back by 1 base and J by 6 bases. Germline CDR1 reads SGHRS; CDR2 reads YFSETQ. Per the original data handling: Quantification of nucleated cells was approximated via reference gene primer amplification. The method was immunoSEQ multiplex PCR; TCRdb's version includes in-frame clones alone and lacks a portion of them. V and J calls and clone size are as listed in that table; D and trimming were resolved from the DNA. The sample carries 160,000 or so clones, roughly nine tenths recorded once. This clone turned up a few times.

The chain has TRBV5-1 and TRBJ1-2; 7 nucleotides agree with TRBD1. The clonotype comes from a woman aged 65 to 85 with acute or convalescent COVID-19. Sample: peripheral blood. CDR3 in amino acids: CASSLTQGENGYTF. Written as DNA, the CDR3 is TGCGCCAGCAGCTTGACTCAGGGGGAAAATGGCTACACCTTC.